These T cell receptor beta chains were read from a single sample in a study of cytomegalovirus exposure and HLA in healthy donors. This table comes from immunoSEQ multiplex PCR, and its TCRdb copy is limited to in-frame clones, with some not included. The sample includes about 120,000 clones, around 82% of them seen just once. Material for sequencing was PBMCs. All receptors come from a female donor in good health and CMV-seronegative. Both conserved end residues are part of each CDR3. Each record gives: J gene, CDR3 length, V gene, CDR3 protein.

TRBJ2-1	16	TRBV7-3	CASRRTGTSQYNEQFF
TRBJ2-1	15	TRBV5-6	CASSLDGGPSHEQFF
TRBJ1-2	14	TRBV30	CAWSVVAAGPGYTF
TRBJ2-4	17	TRBV7-2	CASSLSLDSTGKNIQYF
TRBJ2-2	16	TRBV5-1	CASSRGQIANTGELFF
TRBJ2-1	16	TRBV19	CASSIGLGGNYNEQFF
TRBJ2-7	16	TRBV4-2	CASSQVGQGATYEQYF
TRBJ2-7	15	TRBV7-2	CASTQFGDISYEQYF
TRBJ1-6	17	TRBV9	CASSANRGALMVSPLHF
TRBJ2-1	16	TRBV7-8	CASSFGGRVKDNEQFF
TRBJ2-5	15	TRBV7-9	CASSLLVVTEETQYF
TRBJ2-3	15	TRBV28	CASSLAGTSGGIQYF